This T cell receptor beta chain was captured by sequencing in a study of cytomegalovirus exposure and HLA in healthy donors. This clone was counted between two and nine times. Germline values: CDR1 SEHNR, CDR2 FQNEAQ (reference sequence). V lost 5 bases to trimming and J lost 0 bases, with 13 bases between them. This CDR3 has 15 amino acids. Here immunoSEQ multiplex PCR was the method, and the copy in TCRdb shows in-frame clones only, minus some. The profile shows approximately 170,000 clones, roughly 80% of them singletons. The V and J genes are TRBV7-9 and TRBJ2-5, with a possible D match to TRBD2 (7 bases). The TCR sequence derives from a man aged 25-40 years in good health and CMV-seropositive. The sequenced sample was PBMCs. The CDR3 DNA is TGTGCCAGCAGCCACGGGCGGGGGCACCAAGAGACCCAGTACTTC. Amino acid sequence: CASSHGRGHQETQYF.